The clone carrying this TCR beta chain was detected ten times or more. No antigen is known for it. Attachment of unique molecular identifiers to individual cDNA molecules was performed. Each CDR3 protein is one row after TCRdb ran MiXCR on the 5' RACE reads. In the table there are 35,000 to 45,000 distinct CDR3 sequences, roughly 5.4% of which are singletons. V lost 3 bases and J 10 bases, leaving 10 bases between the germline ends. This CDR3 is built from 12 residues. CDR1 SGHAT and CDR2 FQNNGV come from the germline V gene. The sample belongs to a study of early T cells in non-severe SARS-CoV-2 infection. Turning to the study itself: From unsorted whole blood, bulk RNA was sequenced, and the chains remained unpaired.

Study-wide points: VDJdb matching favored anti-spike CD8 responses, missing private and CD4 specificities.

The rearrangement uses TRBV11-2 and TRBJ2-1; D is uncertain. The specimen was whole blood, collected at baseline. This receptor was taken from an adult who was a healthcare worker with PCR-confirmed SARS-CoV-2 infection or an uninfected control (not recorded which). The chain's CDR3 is CASSLGGPEQFF. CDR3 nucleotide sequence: TGTGCCAGCAGCTTGGGCGGACCCGAGCAGTTCTTC.